The present T cell receptor beta chain was sequenced within a study of early T cells in non-severe SARS-CoV-2 infection (dated by TCRdb to the early 2020s). Some background on the complete study: Because TCR sequencing was done on bulk RNA from unsorted whole blood, the alpha and beta chains could not be paired. Results the study describes overall, beyond this receptor: VDJdb matching was skewed toward anti-spike CD8 responses and likely underestimated virus-specific expansions, missing private and CD4 specificities.

Set within a cohort of healthcare workers in London, UK, this nested case-control study involved weekly PCR testing of nasopharyngeal swabs along with blood sampling. Healthcare workers were recruited between 23 and 31 March 2020, during the week of the UK lockdown, and were followed weekly for up to roughly 15 weeks. The method behind the library was 5' RACE. The instrument was a NextSeq 500. Unique molecular identifiers were attached to individual cDNA molecules in the TCR library protocol so that sequencing error and PCR bias could be corrected. Both TCR alpha and beta chains were sequenced, and tight co-correlation was observed between alpha and beta sequence abundances in each sample. The authors' analysis ran thus. Decombinator V4 was used to annotate TCR sequences for V gene, J gene and CDR3. TCRs were defined as expanded if a significant change between any two time points was detected under a Poisson model with p below 0.0001. TCR abundances were normalised to the total number of TCRs sequenced per sample and were expressed as counts per million. MAIT TCRs were defined by TRAV1-2 paired with TRAJ12, TRAJ20 or TRAJ33, and iNKT TCRs by TRAV10 paired with TRAJ18. A search of VDJdb, accessed on 1 November 2021, was run for TCRs annotated to CMV, EBV and SARS-CoV-2, with TCRs annotated for multiple antigens excluded. In-frame beta chains were kept once TCRdb had trimmed the public reads at Q25 with fastp and called clones with MiXCR. Records with the same CDR3 protein are collapsed into one entry carrying the most frequent genes and DNA. These V and J calls derive from TCRdb rather than the authors' analysis. Counted in this sample were 50,000 or so distinct CDR3 sequences; roughly 5.3% of them appeared once. Roughly 4.5% of the sample rests with the top ten.

This clonotype was recorded many times. This receptor's antigen is unknown. No base-level quality is on record; no much larger clone is a single base apart. From the germline V gene (reference sequence), CDR1 is MNHEY and CDR2 is SMNVEV. The CDR3 runs 15 residues from the cysteine to the phenylalanine. The entry retains the CDR3 DNA only, 45 bases that are in frame from base 1. Clipping removes 4 bases from V and 5 bases from J, with 8 as the unmatched junction base count. The source of this sequence is an adult who was a healthcare worker with PCR-confirmed SARS-CoV-2 infection or an uninfected control (not recorded which). The receptor chain draws on TRBV27 and TRBJ2-1; 7 central bases correspond to TRBD2. Material: whole blood. At the DNA level, the sequence is TGTGCCAGCAGTTCTCTAGCGGCTGGTGACAATGAGCAGTTCTTC. Translated, this gives CASSSLAAGDNEQFF.